This TCR beta chain was documented in a study of blood T cells in healthy people across ages. This CDR3 region has 24 residues. Germline CDR1 and CDR2: LGHNA and YNFKEQ. The ends were cut back, 0 bases at V and 4 bases at J, with 39 bases in the middle. Through a sample-barcoded 5' primer and a J-beta primer mix, a second PCR was run for roughly 6 to 11 cycles. Using its own MiXCR run on the 5' RACE reads, TCRdb lists one record per CDR3 protein. The table has approximately 1,700,000 distinct CDR3 sequences, about 39% seen once. The V and J genes are TRBV4-2 and TRBJ1-1, with D possibly matching TRBD1 (5 bases). The material sequenced was blood. The sequence came from a human donor in good health. Here the CDR3 reads CASSQEVDGGSNPTPTMRGTEAFF. CDR3 nucleotides: TGTGCCAGCAGCCAAGAAGTCGATGGGGGGTCGAACCCCACTCCGACGATGCGAGGCACTGAAGCTTTCTTT.